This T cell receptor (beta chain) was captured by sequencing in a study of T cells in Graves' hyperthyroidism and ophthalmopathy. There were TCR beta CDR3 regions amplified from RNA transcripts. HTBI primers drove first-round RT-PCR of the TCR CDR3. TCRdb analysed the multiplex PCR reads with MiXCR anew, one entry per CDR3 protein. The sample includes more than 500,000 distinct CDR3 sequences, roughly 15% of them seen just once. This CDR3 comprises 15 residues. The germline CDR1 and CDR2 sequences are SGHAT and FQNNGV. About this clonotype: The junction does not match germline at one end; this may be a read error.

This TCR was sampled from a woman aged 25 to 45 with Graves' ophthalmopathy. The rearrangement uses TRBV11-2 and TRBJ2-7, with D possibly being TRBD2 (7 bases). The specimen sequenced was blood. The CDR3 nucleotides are TGCGCCAGCAGCTTGACGGGGGGCGAATCCTACGAGCAGTACTTC. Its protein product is CASSLTGGESYEQYF.